The T cell receptor beta chain under discussion was sequenced for a study of blood T cell repertoires in COVID-19. For the study at large: Among Cohort 3 donors, those recovered had two negative PCRs, clearance, or symptom resolution. Acute-phase and convalescent COVID-19 samples originated in the United States, Italy and Spain. T cells, B-cell-depleted T cells, or PBMCs provided the cDNA or gDNA that served as material.

V gave up 5 bases and J gave up 3 bases, with 16 bases separating them. This CDR3 region has 15 residues. Germline CDR1 and CDR2: SGHTA and FQGNSA. Repertoires were generated with immunoSEQ multiplex PCR, while TCRdb's copy carries only in-frame clones and drops some. The sample has some 200,000 clones; roughly 84% are singletons. The cohort comprised adults aged about 18 to 100 years residing in about two dozen US areas. This clone was found a few times. This sequence was found in a man aged 25-45 years in a cohort exposed to, infected with or recovered from COVID-19 (not recorded which). This rearrangement joins TRBV7-2 to TRBJ2-5; TRBD2 might be the D (7 bases). Material: PBMCs or T cells enriched from blood (not recorded which). Written as DNA, the CDR3 is TGTGCCAGCAGCCCCGGGGGGCAGGGGAAAGAGACCCAGTACTTC. The encoded protein is CASSPGGQGKETQYF.